One sample yielded the 20 T cell receptor beta chains listed below, sequenced in a study of blood T cell repertoires in COVID-19. Produced via immunoSEQ multiplex PCR; TCRdb's table is partial and in-frame only. The repertoire has more than 40,000 clones, 85% to 90% of them found once; the top ten carry 13%. The sequenced sample was peripheral blood. These receptors were obtained from a man at least 80 years old with acute or convalescent COVID-19.

The count of this clone is one. The chain links TRBV6-1 to TRBJ2-7, with TRBD1 matching 8 bases. Unmatched junction bases numbered 12, after V lost 2 bases and J lost 3 bases. The CDR3 contains 17 residues. Per the germline V gene, CDR1 is MNHNS and CDR2 is SASEGT. The CDR3 protein is CASSEMRDLTGGYEQYF. The CDR3 DNA follows: TGTGCCAGCAGTGAAATGCGGGACCTCACAGGGGGCTACGAGCAGTACTTC.

Here the CDR3 reads CATSAGTGDYEQYF. The CDR3, as DNA: TGTGCCACCAGCGCCGGGACAGGGGATTACGAGCAGTACTTC. The chain employs TRBV24-1 and TRBJ2-7; 10 bases fit TRBD1. The CDR3 has 14 amino acids. Germline V lookup: CDR1 KGHDR, CDR2 SFDVKD. V lost 7 bases to trimming and J lost 4 bases; unmatched junction nucleotides: 6.

V is TRBV5-1 and J is TRBJ1-4; TRBD1 agrees at 8 bases. CDR1 and CDR2 from the germline V gene are SGHRS and YFSETQ. V lost 0 bases and J lost 8; bases outside the gene matches: 6. The CDR3 length is 15 residues. CDR3 protein: CASSLEDRVQEKLFF. DNA of the CDR3: TGCGCCAGCAGCTTGGAGGACAGGGTACAGGAAAAACTGTTTTTT.

V gene TRBV5-3 combines with J gene TRBJ2-7; 7 bases match TRBD2. TRBV5-3 is annotated as an ORF whose role is uncertain. The CDR3 has 14 residues. Trimming removed 5 bases from V and 4 bases from J; junction bases left unmatched: 9. The CDR3 spells CARRSERGAYEQYF. DNA for the CDR3: TGTGCCAGAAGAAGCGAGCGGGGAGCTTACGAGCAGTACTTC.

This clone has only one observation. The chain carries TRBV19 and TRBJ2-1; 7 bases line up with TRBD2. CDR3 length: 17 amino acids. Germline CDR1 and CDR2: LNHDA and SQIVND (reference sequence). Trimming removed 4 bases from V and 6 bases from J; junction bases left unmatched: 15. CDR3 DNA sequence: TGTGCCAGTAGTAGGGGACTACAACTAGCGCAGGGCAATGAGCAGTTCTTC. This sequence encodes CASSRGLQLAQGNEQFF.

The rearrangement links TRBV3-1 (or the pseudogene TRBV3-2) to TRBJ2-5; TRBD2 aligns across 8 bases. Germline V gene sequence: CDR1 LGHDT, CDR2 YNNKEL (reference sequence). There are 14 residues in the CDR3. After removal of 0 bases from V and 9 bases from J, the junction contained 6 bases not matched to a gene. The CDR3 loop reads CASSQDSGGRPQYF. The CDR3 coding sequence is TGTGCCAGCAGCCAAGATTCGGGGGGGAGGCCCCAGTACTTC.

This chain connects TRBV19 to TRBJ2-7; possible D gene TRBD2, 6 bases. V lost 4 bases to trimming and J lost 3 bases, with 10 bases between them. The CDR3 has 13 amino acids. CDR1 LNHDA and CDR2 SQIVND come from the germline V gene (reference sequence). The CDR3 nucleotides read TGTGCCAGTAGTAGGGGGGACGGCTACGAGCAGTACTTC. Its protein is CASSRGDGYEQYF.

The chain couples TRBV23-1 to TRBJ2-7, with a tentative D call TRBD2 (7 bases). TRBV23-1 is given ORF status, its function remaining uncertain. This CDR3 is 17 amino acids long. Deletions cut 6 bases from V and 4 bases from J, with 25 bases between. The CDR3 DNA is TGCGCCAGCAGCCTCCCGAGGGGGGGCAGGGATCCTTACGAGCAGTACTTC. As protein: CASSLPRGGRDPYEQYF.

V and J are TRBV5-1 and TRBJ2-5; 14 nucleotides agree with TRBD2. The CDR3 loop spans 15 amino acids. The ends lost 6 bases at V and 4 bases at J; junction bases unmatched: 5. Germline V gives CDR1 SGHRS, CDR2 YFSETQ. The CDR3 DNA reads as TGCGCCAGCATCCCAGGGACTAGCGGGGGAGAGACCCAGTACTTC. This sequence encodes CASIPGTSGGETQYF.

This rearrangement joins TRBV9 to TRBJ1-1, with D possibly matching TRBD1 (5 bases). This CDR3 comprises 14 residues. Per the germline V gene, CDR1 is SGDLS and CDR2 is YYNGEE. Trimming stripped 0 bases from V and 6 bases from J, with 12 bases between. CDR3: CASSVDVQGPEAFF. DNA for the CDR3: TGTGCCAGCAGCGTAGACGTCCAGGGTCCTGAAGCTTTCTTT.

The chain recombines TRBV2 with TRBJ1-4, with D possibly TRBD1 on 5 matching bases. V was shortened by 1 base and J by 5 bases, with 14 bases between the two germline ends. This CDR3 is 16 amino acids long. CDR1 and CDR2 from the germline V gene are SNHLY and FYNNEI. This chain's CDR3 is CASSEGGWQGNEKLFF. CDR3 nucleotides: TGTGCCAGCAGTGAAGGAGGTTGGCAGGGAAATGAAAAACTGTTTTTT.

The chain uses TRBV3-1 (or the pseudogene TRBV3-2) and TRBJ2-7, with D maybe TRBD2 (5 bases). The V and J ends lost 6 bases and 5 bases respectively, with 8 bases between them. Looked up from germline, CDR1 is LGHDT and CDR2 is YNNKEL (reference sequence). The CDR3 sequence is 11 residues long. CDR3 nucleotides: TGTGCCAGCAGAATCGGGAACGAGCAGTACTTC. It specifies CASRIGNEQYF.

This chain links TRBV4-1 with TRBJ2-3, with D tentatively TRBD2 (7 bases). The CDR3 contains 16 residues. Germline lookup yields CDR1 MGHRA and CDR2 YSYEKL. Trimming took 0 bases from V and 5 from J, leaving 15 bases between them. CDR3 coding DNA: TGCGCCAGCAGCCAAGAGGGCGGGGGCCGCAGAGATACGCAGTATTTT. Translated, it gives CASSQEGGGRRDTQYF.

The V call is TRBV18, the J call TRBJ2-5, with TRBD2 identical over 8 bases. The germline gives CDR1 KGHSH, CDR2 LQKENI. There are 14 residues in the CDR3. V shed 2 bases and J 2 bases; nucleotides not matched to a gene: 1. The CDR3 DNA is TGTGCCAGCTCACCAGGCGGGGGGCAAGAGACCCAGTACTTC. Protein: CASSPGGGQETQYF.

This chain's CDR3 is CSVRGTGGQEQYF. In DNA, the CDR3 is TGCAGCGTTCGAGGGACAGGGGGCCAGGAGCAGTACTTC. The chain combines TRBV29-1 with TRBJ2-7; TRBD1 agrees at 12 bases. CDR3 size: 13 residues. The germline V gene encodes CDR1 SQVTM and CDR2 ANQGSEA. V was pared by 5 bases and J by 7 bases, with 6 bases of the junction left unmatched.

The CDR3 DNA is TGTGCCAGTAGTATCACTACCATCGGAGGTCAGCCCCAGCATTTT. Its protein product is CASSITTIGGQPQHF. The chain carries TRBV19 and TRBJ1-5; D not resolved. The CDR3 length is 15 residues. V dropped 3 bases and J dropped 6 bases, with 15 bases sitting between them. Germline CDR1 LNHDA, CDR2 SQIVND (reference sequence).

About this clone: In the same sample, other DNA sequences code for this CDR3. The chain recombines TRBV5-1 with TRBJ2-3; D possibly corresponds to TRBD1 (6 bases). Germline V gives CDR1 SGHRS, CDR2 YFSETQ. V lost 1 base to trimming and J lost 0 bases, with 9 bases between them. CDR3 size: 15 residues. As DNA, the CDR3 is TGCGCCAGCAGCTTGAGGGGGTCTAGCACAGATACGCAGTATTTT. This gives the protein CASSLRGSSTDTQYF.

This clone has just one count. This chain connects TRBV2 to TRBJ2-1; possible D gene TRBD1, 6 bases. The CDR3 is 13 residues long. V shed 1 base and J shed 9 bases, with 10 bases lying between them. CDR1 SNHLY and CDR2 FYNNEI come from the germline V gene. CDR3 bases: TGTGCCAGCAGTGAAGGGACAGTGCGTGAGCAGTTCTTC. It is translated as CASSEGTVREQFF.

V usage is TRBV30 and J usage is TRBJ2-7; 7 nucleotides line up with TRBD2. V gave up 7 bases and J gave up 6 bases; unmatched junction bases: 12. The CDR3 is 13 amino acids. Looked up from germline, CDR1 is GTSNPN and CDR2 is SVGIG (reference sequence). The CDR3 sequence: CASSTVGGVEQYF. Written as DNA, the CDR3 is TGTGCCTCCTCGACGGTGGGGGGGGTCGAGCAGTACTTC.

The rearrangement joins TRBV12-3 or TRBV12-4 to TRBJ1-1; no reliable D call. CDR3 length: 13 residues. Trimming stripped 5 bases from V and 0 bases from J, with 7 bases between. CDR3 DNA sequence: TGTGCCAGCAGTGAACAGTTGAACACTGAAGCTTTCTTT. This translates into CASSEQLNTEAFF.